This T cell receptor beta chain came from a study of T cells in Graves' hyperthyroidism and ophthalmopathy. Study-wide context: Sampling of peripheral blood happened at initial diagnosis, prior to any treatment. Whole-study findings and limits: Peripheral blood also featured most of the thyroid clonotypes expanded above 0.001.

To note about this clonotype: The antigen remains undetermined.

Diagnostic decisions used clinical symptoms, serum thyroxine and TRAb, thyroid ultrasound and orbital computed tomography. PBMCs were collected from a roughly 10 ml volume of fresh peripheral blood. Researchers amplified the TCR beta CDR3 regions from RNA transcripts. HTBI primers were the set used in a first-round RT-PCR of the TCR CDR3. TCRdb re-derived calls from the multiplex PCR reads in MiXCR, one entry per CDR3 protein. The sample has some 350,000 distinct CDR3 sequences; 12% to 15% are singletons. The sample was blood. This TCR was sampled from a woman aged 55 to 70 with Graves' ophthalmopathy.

The CDR3 coding sequence is TGTGCCAGCAGCCCCTCGTGGGGGGCGGGAGAGACCCAGTACTTC. This gives the protein CASSPSWGAGETQYF. The chain combines TRBV4-2 with TRBJ2-5; D could derive from TRBD1 or TRBD2 (6 bases each). V was trimmed by 4 bases and J by 4 bases, leaving 16 bases between them. This CDR3 is built from 15 residues. Germline loops: CDR1 LGHNA, CDR2 YNFKEQ.